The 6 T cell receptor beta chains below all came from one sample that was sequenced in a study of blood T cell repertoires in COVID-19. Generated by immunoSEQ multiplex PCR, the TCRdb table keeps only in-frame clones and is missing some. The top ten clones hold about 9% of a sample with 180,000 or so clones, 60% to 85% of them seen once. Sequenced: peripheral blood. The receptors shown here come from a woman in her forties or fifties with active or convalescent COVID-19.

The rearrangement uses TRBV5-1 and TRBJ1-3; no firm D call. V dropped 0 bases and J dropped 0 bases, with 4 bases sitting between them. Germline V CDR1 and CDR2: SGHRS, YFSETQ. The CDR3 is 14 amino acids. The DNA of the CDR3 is TGCGCCAGCAGCTTGGACACCTCTGGAAACACCATATATTTT. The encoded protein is CASSLDTSGNTIYF.

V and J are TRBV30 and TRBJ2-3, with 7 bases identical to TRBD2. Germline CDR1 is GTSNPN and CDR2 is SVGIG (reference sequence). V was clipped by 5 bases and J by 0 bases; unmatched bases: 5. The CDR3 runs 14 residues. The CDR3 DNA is TGTGCCTGGGAGCTAGCGGCAAGCACAGATACGCAGTATTTT. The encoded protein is CAWELAASTDTQYF.

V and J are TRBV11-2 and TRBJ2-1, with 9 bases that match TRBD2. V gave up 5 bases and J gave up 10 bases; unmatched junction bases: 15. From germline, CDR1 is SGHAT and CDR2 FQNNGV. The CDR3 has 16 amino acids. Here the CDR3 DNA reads TGTGCCAGCAGCCCTCGTGGGCTAGCGGGGCCCGTAGAGCAGTTCTTC. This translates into CASSPRGLAGPVEQFF.

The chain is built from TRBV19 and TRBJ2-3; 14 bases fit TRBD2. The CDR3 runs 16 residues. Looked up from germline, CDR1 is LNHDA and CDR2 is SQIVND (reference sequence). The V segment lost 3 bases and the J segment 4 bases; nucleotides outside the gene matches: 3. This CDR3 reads CASSIGLAGGADTQYF. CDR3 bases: TGTGCCAGTAGTATCGGACTAGCGGGAGGTGCAGATACGCAGTATTTT.

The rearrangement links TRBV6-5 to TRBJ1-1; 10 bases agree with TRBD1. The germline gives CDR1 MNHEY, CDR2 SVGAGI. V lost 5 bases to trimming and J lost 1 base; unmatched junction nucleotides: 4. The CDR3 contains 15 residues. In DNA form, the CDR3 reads TGTGCCAGCAGTCGGGACAGGGGTTGGAACACTGAAGCTTTCTTT. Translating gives CASSRDRGWNTEAFF.

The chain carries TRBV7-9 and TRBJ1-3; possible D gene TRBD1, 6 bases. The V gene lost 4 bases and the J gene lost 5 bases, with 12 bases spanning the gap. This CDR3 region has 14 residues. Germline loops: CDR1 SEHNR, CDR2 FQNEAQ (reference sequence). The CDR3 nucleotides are TGTGCCAGCAGCTCTACGGACAGTAGAAACACCATATATTTT. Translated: CASSSTDSRNTIYF.